The 24 T cell receptor beta chains below all came from one sample that was sequenced in a study of cytomegalovirus exposure and HLA in healthy donors. 13 Jbeta primers and 60 Vbeta primers were used for the PCR. The method was immunoSEQ multiplex PCR; TCRdb's version includes in-frame clones alone and lacks a portion of them. The data hold 90,000 to 120,000 clones, with about 84% observed a single time. The sequencing sample was made of PBMCs. The source is a man between 25 and 39 years old in good health and CMV-seronegative.

The CDR3 coding sequence is TGCGCCAGCAGCTTGTCACAGGGGAGGCATAACTATGGCTACACCTTC. Amino acid sequence: CASSLSQGRHNYGYTF. This chain joins TRBV5-1 and TRBJ1-2; 7 bases agree with TRBD1. In germline, CDR1 is SGHRS, CDR2 YFSETQ. The CDR3 sequence is 16 residues long. V dropped 1 base and J dropped 1; count of bases not matched to a gene: 7.

The rearrangement joins TRBV11-1 to TRBJ2-2; D gene ambiguous. Germline-derived CDR1 and CDR2 are SGHAT and FQDESV (reference sequence). V dropped 5 bases and J dropped 1 base, with 5 bases sitting between them. The CDR3 totals 13 residues. In DNA form, the CDR3 reads TGTGCCAGCAGCCCCCAGAACACCGGGGAGCTGTTTTTT. Residues: CASSPQNTGELFF.

The V and J genes are TRBV7-3 and TRBJ1-1; D perhaps matches TRBD1 (5 bases). V was pared by 5 bases and J by 10 bases, with 17 bases between. Germline lookup yields CDR1 SGHTA and CDR2 FQGTGA. The CDR3 consists of 13 residues. The CDR3 spells CASSQTGQGGAFF. In nucleotides, the CDR3 is TGTGCCAGCAGCCAAACTGGGCAGGGTGGAGCTTTCTTT.

This clone has only one observation. This chain connects TRBV19 to TRBJ2-7; 7 nucleotides match TRBD2. Germline V CDR1 and CDR2: LNHDA, SQIVND (reference sequence). This CDR3 comprises 13 residues. Germline trimming cut 6 bases from V and 4 bases from J; bases unmatched to any gene: 6. CDR3 DNA: TGTGCCAGTAGCCCCGGGACTAAATACGAGCAGTACTTC. Protein: CASSPGTKYEQYF.

The V and J genes are TRBV9 and TRBJ2-7; 8 nucleotides align to TRBD1. CDR1 is SGDLS and CDR2 is YYNGEE in the germline V gene. The CDR3 extends over 15 amino acids. V dropped 1 base and J dropped 2; count of bases not matched to a gene: 5. The CDR3 is CASSVSLQGAYEQYF. For the CDR3, the DNA is TGTGCCAGCAGCGTAAGCCTACAGGGGGCCTACGAGCAGTACTTC. Full variable domain (remainder filled in from reference TRBV9 and TRBJ2-7): DSGVTQTPKHLITATGQRVTLRCSPRSGDLSVYWYQQSLDQGLQFLIQYYNGEERAKGNILERFSAQQFPDLHSELNLSSLELGDSALYFCASSVSLQGAYEQYFGPGTRLTVT.

V and J are TRBV9 and TRBJ1-3; tentatively, D is TRBD1 (6 bases). Trimming took 4 bases from V and 4 from J, leaving 15 bases between them. This CDR3 spans 15 amino acids. Germline CDR1 SGDLS, CDR2 YYNGEE. The CDR3: CASSKRTERGNTIYF. The CDR3 region has the DNA TGTGCCAGCAGCAAACGGACAGAGAGGGGAAACACCATATATTTT.

V gene TRBV6-4 combines with J gene TRBJ1-5; D might be TRBD1 (6 bases). Per the germline V gene, CDR1 is MRHNA and CDR2 is SNTAGT. The CDR3 runs 13 residues. V was pared by 2 bases and J by 9 bases, with 11 bases between. The CDR3 nucleotides read TGTGCCAGCAGTGACACAGGACAGACGCCCCAGCATTTT. Its protein product is CASSDTGQTPQHF.

The chain joins TRBV2 to TRBJ2-3, with TRBD2 identical over 15 bases. Losses at the gene ends were 6 bases for V and 0 bases for J; bases not matched to a gene: 10. This CDR3 region has 19 residues. The germline gives CDR1 SNHLY, CDR2 FYNNEI. The CDR3 nucleotides read TGTGCCAGCAGCCGTGGACTAGCGGGGGGGACAACTAGCACAGATACGCAGTATTTT. This encodes CASSRGLAGGTTSTDTQYF.

CDR3 DNA sequence: TGTGCCAGCAGTCCCAGACAGGTGGTCGATACGCAGTATTTT. Protein: CASSPRQVVDTQYF. V usage is TRBV27 and J usage is TRBJ2-3, with D possibly TRBD1 on 6 matching bases. Trimming shortened V by 5 bases and J by 6 bases, and 15 bases separated the two germline ends. The germline gives CDR1 MNHEY, CDR2 SMNVEV (reference sequence). This CDR3 is built from 14 residues.

V is TRBV5-1 and J is TRBJ1-1, with 7 bases aligning to TRBD1. CDR3 length equals 14 residues. Germline CDR1 is SGHRS and CDR2 is YFSETQ. The J segment lost 5 bases and the V segment lost 1 base, leaving 5 bases of the junction unmatched. This chain's CDR3 is CASSLTGVGTEAFF. Written as DNA, the CDR3 is TGCGCCAGCAGCTTGACAGGGGTCGGGACTGAAGCTTTCTTT.

This sequence joins TRBV20-1 and TRBJ2-5; D not certain. Germline CDR1 is DFQATT and CDR2 is SNEGSKA (reference sequence). The CDR3 extends over 10 amino acids. V dropped 5 bases and J dropped 4 bases, with 5 bases sitting between them. The CDR3 DNA reads TGCAGTGCTTCGGTAGAGACCCAGTACTTC. Translated: CSASVETQYF.

In its sample, this clone was seen a few times. The chain employs TRBV7-6 and TRBJ2-6; TRBD1 matches at 7 bases. This CDR3 is 17 amino acids long. Unmatched junction bases numbered 7, after V lost 5 bases and J lost 0 bases. Germline lookup yields CDR1 SGHVS and CDR2 FNYEAQ. This CDR3 reads CASSPDRERSGANVLTF. CDR3 sequence (DNA): TGTGCCAGCAGCCCCGACAGGGAACGCTCTGGGGCCAACGTCCTGACTTTC.

This clone was observed a handful of times. This chain connects TRBV10-3 to TRBJ1-1; D gene unclear. The CDR3 is 13 residues long. The V gene lost 3 bases and the J gene lost 3 bases, with 8 bases spanning the gap. The germline CDR1 and CDR2 sequences are ENHRY and SYGVKD. The CDR3 nucleotides read TGTGCCATCAGTGACTCCCAGGACACTGAAGCTTTCTTT. Translating gives CAISDSQDTEAFF.

V usage is TRBV5-3 and J usage is TRBJ1-1, with D possibly being TRBD1 (6 bases). TRBV5-3 is an ORF, and what it does is uncertain. Trimming took off 2 bases at V and 10 bases at J, with 21 bases between the two ends. This CDR3 is 15 amino acids long. The CDR3 bases are TGTGCCAGAAGCTTCCCCACAGGGCTCCGCGTGAGAGCTTTCTTT. It is translated as CARSFPTGLRVRAFF.

The chain couples TRBV6-1 to TRBJ2-1; TRBD1 agrees at 7 bases. Trimming took 5 bases from V and 2 from J; bases not matched to a gene: 6. The CDR3 totals 15 residues. Germline V CDR1 and CDR2: MNHNS, SASEGT. CDR3 nucleotide sequence: TGTGCCAGCAGTTTAACCGGGACAGCCTACAATGAGCAGTTCTTC. This gives the protein CASSLTGTAYNEQFF.

The count of this clone is one. J is TRBJ2-3 and V is TRBV30, with a possible D match to TRBD1 (6 bases). V lost 4 bases and J 7 bases, leaving 18 bases between the germline ends. CDR3 size: 14 residues. From germline, CDR1 is GTSNPN and CDR2 SVGIG (reference sequence). Here the CDR3 DNA reads TGTGCCTGGATCGATAGGGGGAGTGGGAATACGCAGTATTTT. Residues: CAWIDRGSGNTQYF.

This chain connects TRBV29-1 to TRBJ1-2, with 7 bases lining up with TRBD1. This CDR3 is built from 13 residues. The ends lost 6 bases at V and 4 bases at J; junction bases unmatched: 8. Germline loops: CDR1 SQVTM, CDR2 ANQGSEA. The CDR3 sequence is CSVGRSGGYGYTF. In DNA form, the CDR3 reads TGCAGCGTCGGGAGATCAGGGGGCTATGGCTACACCTTC.

V and J are TRBV28 and TRBJ2-7; TRBD1 might be the D (6 bases). Germline V CDR1 and CDR2: MDHEN, SYDVKM. This CDR3 spans 14 amino acids. Trimming shortened V by 8 bases and J by 2 bases, and 16 bases separated the two germline ends. As DNA, the CDR3 is TGTGCCAGCTTCTCCGGACAGTACACCTACGAGCAGTACTTC. It encodes CASFSGQYTYEQYF.

This sequence joins TRBV27 and TRBJ2-1; 11 bases align to TRBD2. This CDR3 spans 14 amino acids. Germline-derived CDR1 and CDR2 are MNHEY and SMNVEV (reference sequence). V gave up 6 bases and J gave up 6 bases; unmatched junction bases: 4. CDR3 sequence reads: CASRLAGGLNEQFF. The CDR3 DNA sequence: TGTGCCAGCAGGCTAGCGGGAGGTCTCAATGAGCAGTTCTTC.

This chain connects TRBV9 to TRBJ1-1; weak D call: TRBD1 (6 bases). The length of the CDR3 is 13 residues. V was shortened by 3 bases and J by 6 bases, with 12 bases between the two germline ends. CDR1 SGDLS and CDR2 YYNGEE come from the germline V gene. As DNA, the CDR3 is TGTGCCAGCAGCGCCGCGGGGGCTTCTGAAGCTTTCTTT. Encoded protein: CASSAAGASEAFF. The entire variable domain, with the rest obtained from reference TRBV9 and TRBJ1-1, is as follows: DSGVTQTPKHLITATGQRVTLRCSPRSGDLSVYWYQQSLDQGLQFLIQYYNGEERAKGNILERFSAQQFPDLHSELNLSSLELGDSALYFCASSAAGASEAFFGQGTRLTVV.

The chain carries TRBV4-2 and TRBJ2-1; D ambiguous. CDR1 and CDR2 from the germline V gene are LGHNA and YNFKEQ. The germline V and J ends were trimmed by 0 bases and 5 bases, with 14 bases remaining between them. This CDR3 is built from 16 residues. The CDR3 nucleotides are TGTGCCAGCAGCCAAGATATAGTTTTGCCTCACAATGAGCAGTTCTTC. Its protein is CASSQDIVLPHNEQFF.

This clone has just one count. The genes are TRBV4-1 and TRBJ2-1; D may be TRBD2 (6 bases). Looked up from germline, CDR1 is MGHRA and CDR2 is YSYEKL. V was trimmed by 1 base and J by 1 base, leaving 14 bases between them. The CDR3 sequence is 17 residues long. CDR3 nucleotide sequence: TGCGCCAGCAGCCAAGTTCCGACTAGTCTGTCCTACAATGAGCAGTTCTTC. Translation gives CASSQVPTSLSYNEQFF.

The chain carries TRBV2 and TRBJ1-2; D is unclear. V was trimmed by 1 base and J by 5 bases, leaving 8 bases between them. Germline loops: CDR1 SNHLY, CDR2 FYNNEI. CDR3 length: 13 residues. The CDR3 DNA follows: TGTGCCAGCAGTGAAGGGGCTCGGTATGGCTACACCTTC. It specifies CASSEGARYGYTF.

The chain has TRBV13 and TRBJ2-7, with a possible D match to TRBD2 (5 bases). Trimming cost V 0 bases and J 3 bases, with 6 bases left between them. Looked up from germline, CDR1 is PRHDT and CDR2 is FYEKMQ (reference sequence). The CDR3 sequence is 13 residues long. Here the CDR3 DNA reads TGTGCCAGCAGCTTAGGCCGGGGCTACGAGCAGTACTTC. Protein sequence: CASSLGRGYEQYF.